The rows below give T cell receptor beta chains drawn from one sample of a study of CD8 T cells in Susac syndrome. One entry per CDR3 protein, called by TCRdb with MiXCR from the immunoSEQ multiplex PCR reads. The sample has under 250,000 distinct CDR3 sequences; around 93% are singletons. Sample: CD4+ T cells from PBMCs. The receptor set was obtained from a human donor with multiple sclerosis. CDR3s include the opening cysteine and the closing phenylalanine or tryptophan. D genes are given only for firm matches. Size values are once, few and many counts, or a class for expanded clones, and some rows have none.

- 13 TRBJ1-1 - TRBV29-1 TGCAGCTCCGCGGGCGTAATGAACACTGAAGCTTTCTTT CSSAGVMNTEAFF
few 13 TRBJ1-4 - TRBV12-3/TRBV12-4 TGTGCCAGCAGTTTAGGCGGAAATGAAAAGCTGTTTTTT CASSLGGNEKLFF
- 10 TRBJ2-1 - TRBV29-1 TGCAGCGTTGAACAGGTGACGCAGTTCTTC CSVEQVTQFF
- 15 TRBJ2-5 - TRBV12-3/TRBV12-4 TGTGCCAGCAGTCCCTACTCGGGGTACCAAGAGACCCAGTACTTC CASSPYSGYQETQYF
once 17 TRBJ2-1 - TRBV18 TGTGCCAGCTCACCCCCTGGGGGGGCTAAGTCCTACAATGAGCAGTTCTTC CASSPPGGAKSYNEQFF
- 14 TRBJ2-5 - TRBV20-1 TGCAGTGCTAGAGGGGGGCCTCCGAGGGAGACCCAGTACTTC CSARGGPPRETQYF
once 15 TRBJ1-1 - TRBV3-1 TGTGCCAGCAGCCAAGCTGGCGGCATGAACACTGAAGCTTTCTTT CASSQAGGMNTEAFF
- 13 TRBJ2-2 - TRBV7-3 TGTGCCAGCAGCTTAAATTGGTCCGGGGAGCTGTTTTTT CASSLNWSGELFF
- 14 TRBJ1-2 - TRBV29-1 TGCAGCGTTATCTTGGCGGGTTCTAACTATGGCTACACCTTC CSVILAGSNYGYTF
- 14 TRBJ2-3 - TRBV27 TGTGCCAGCAAAGTCCAGGGAAGGGCAGATACGCAGTATTTT CASKVQGRADTQYF
- 16 TRBJ2-5 TRBD1 TRBV4-2 TGTGCCAGCAGCCAAGTGGACACAGGGGGCTGGGAGACCCAGTACTTC CASSQVDTGGWETQYF
- 16 TRBJ2-7 TRBD1 TRBV28 TGTGCCAGCGGGTCTACAGGGGGTCCTTCATCCTACGAGCAGTACTTC CASGSTGGPSSYEQYF
- 15 TRBJ1-5 - TRBV7-9 TGTGCCAGCAGCCCCAACAGGGATAGCAATCAGCCCCAGCATTTT CASSPNRDSNQPQHF
- 13 TRBJ2-2 TRBD2 TRBV6-5 TGTGCCATCCACGGCGGGGGCACCGGGGAGCTGTTTTTT CAIHGGGTGELFF
- 13 TRBJ2-4 - TRBV12-3/TRBV12-4 TGTGCCAGCAGTTTCGGCAGCTGGAACATTCAGTACTTC CASSFGSWNIQYF
- 15 TRBJ1-2 - TRBV3-1 TGTGCCAGCAGCCATAATGGCGGCACCCACTATGGCTACACCTTC CASSHNGGTHYGYTF
- 13 TRBJ2-7 TRBD2 TRBV20-1 TGCAGTGCTGACCGGGACTATTCCCACGAGCAGTACTTC CSADRDYSHEQYF
- 14 TRBJ1-1 - TRBV5-1 TGCGCCAGCGGCCTCCCAGGGGTACAGAACGAAGCTTTCTTT CASGLPGVQNEAFF
- 14 TRBJ1-5 - TRBV6-1 TGTGCCAGCAGGAGGAAGGGAGTTGGTCAGCCCCAGCATTTT CASRRKGVGQPQHF
- 16 TRBJ2-3 TRBD2 TRBV3-1 TGTGCCAGCAGCCACAGACTAGCGCGGAACACAGATACGCAGTATTTT CASSHRLARNTDTQYF
- 13 TRBJ2-6 - TRBV7-7 TGTGCCAGCAGCTTCGCCGGGGCCAACGTCCTGACTTTC CASSFAGANVLTF
- 16 TRBJ2-3 - TRBV5-1 TGCGCCAGCAGCTTGGAGGGCCAACGGCCTACAGATACGCAGTATTTT CASSLEGQRPTDTQYF
- 14 TRBJ1-1 - TRBV7-8 TGTGCCAGCACTCGCGGGAACCGGGGCCCTGAAGCTTTCTTT CASTRGNRGPEAFF